Each of the 3 T cell receptor beta chains below was sequenced from the same sample in a study of Ad26.COV2.S vaccination and SARS-CoV-2 variants. As to treatment: over 15 received Ad26.COV2.S at low or high dose, single or two shots; several received placebo; per-sample allocation not given. Material that was analyzed had been drawn on day 63 after the first vaccine or placebo injection. Clones were sequenced by immunoSEQ multiplex PCR, and TCRdb holds only the in-frame ones, with some missing. Here the sample spans hundreds of thousands of clones, about nine tenths being singletons. This material consisted of peripheral blood, taken in a trial of Ad26.COV2.S vaccine versus placebo. The source is a person between 18 and 60 years old who received the Ad26.COV2.S COVID-19 vaccine or a placebo.

The rearrangement links TRBV2 to TRBJ2-5; TRBD1 might be the D (5 bases). Germline-derived CDR1 and CDR2 are SNHLY and FYNNEI. With 6 bases removed from V and 2 bases from J, the gap between germline ends came to 16 bases. The CDR3 sequence is 15 residues long. CDR3 residues: CASSPQGLLQETQYF. The CDR3, as DNA: TGTGCCAGCAGCCCCCAGGGATTGCTACAAGAGACCCAGTACTTC.

This chain joins TRBV9 and TRBJ2-3; 8 bases are shared with TRBD2. From germline, CDR1 is SGDLS and CDR2 YYNGEE. This CDR3 is built from 15 residues. V lost 6 bases to trimming and J lost 0 bases; unmatched junction nucleotides: 6. CDR3: CASNPAGGSTDTQYF. The CDR3 region has the DNA TGTGCCAGCAACCCCGCGGGGGGAAGCACAGATACGCAGTATTTT.

This sequence joins TRBV27 and TRBJ1-5; no clear D gene. V was shortened by 1 base and J by 0 bases, with 16 bases between the two germline ends. Germline CDR1 and CDR2: MNHEY and SMNVEV (reference sequence). There are 18 residues in the CDR3. In DNA form, the CDR3 reads TGTGCCAGCAGTTTATTCCCCCCCCGGGCATATAGCAATCAGCCCCAGCATTTT. Protein: CASSLFPPRAYSNQPQHF.